This passage covers 16 T cell receptor beta chains from one sample sequenced in a study of Ad26.COV2.S vaccination and SARS-CoV-2 variants. Documented treatment: roughly 19 received Ad26.COV2.S at low or high dose, single or two shots; several received placebo; per-sample allocation not given. All samples were drawn on day 63, counting from the first vaccine or placebo injection. Generated by immunoSEQ multiplex PCR, the TCRdb table keeps only in-frame clones and is missing some. Of around 450,000 clones listed, 89% were seen once; the top ten hold over 2%. The sequences come from peripheral blood, collected in a trial of Ad26.COV2.S vaccine versus placebo. The receptor source for this set is a person between 18 and 65 years old who received the Ad26.COV2.S COVID-19 vaccine or a placebo.

The chain joins TRBV7-2 to TRBJ2-3; D unclear. Trimming pared 3 bases from V and 5 bases from J, leaving 9 bases between. Per germline, CDR1 SGHTA and CDR2 FQGNSA. The CDR3 is 13 amino acids. The CDR3 loop is CASSFEFRDTQYF. CDR3 DNA: TGTGCCAGCAGCTTTGAGTTCAGAGATACGCAGTATTTT. The entire variable domain, with the rest obtained from reference TRBV7-2 and TRBJ2-3, is as follows: GAGVSQSPSNKVTEKGKDVELRCDPISGHTALYWYRQSLGQGLEFLIYFQGNSAPDKSGLPSDRFSAERTGGSVSTLTIQRTQQEDSAVYLCASSFEFRDTQYFGPGTRLTVL.

The chain uses TRBV3-1 (or the pseudogene TRBV3-2) and TRBJ1-2, with D uncertain. V was trimmed by 4 bases and J by 4 bases, leaving 10 bases between them. The CDR3 is 13 amino acids. Germline CDR1 LGHDT, CDR2 YNNKEL (reference sequence). This CDR3 reads CASSRQRSYGYTF. Here the CDR3 DNA reads TGTGCCAGCAGCCGTCAGCGTTCCTATGGCTACACCTTC.

This chain uses TRBV20-1 with TRBJ2-5; no reliable D call. Germline V gives CDR1 DFQATT, CDR2 SNEGSKA (reference sequence). Trimming took 6 bases from V and 0 from J, leaving 5 bases between them. There are 11 residues in the CDR3. DNA of the CDR3: TGCAGTGCCAAGTACCAAGAGACCCAGTACTTC. It is translated as CSAKYQETQYF.

The chain combines TRBV11-2 with TRBJ2-5; 9 bases agree with TRBD2. This CDR3 is 18 amino acids long. Trimming cost V 8 bases and J 5 bases; bases outside gene matches: 21. The germline V gene has CDR1 SGHAT and CDR2 FQNNGV. The CDR3 loop is CASRGGGIRASGFETQYF. CDR3 in DNA: TGTGCCAGCCGCGGGGGGGGCATCAGGGCTAGCGGGTTTGAGACCCAGTACTTC.

V is TRBV11-2 and J is TRBJ2-7; 7 bases are shared with TRBD2. This CDR3 has 18 amino acids. Germline V gives CDR1 SGHAT, CDR2 FQNNGV. V lost 0 bases, J lost 3 bases, and 14 bases stayed unmatched. This CDR3 is CASSLEGFREDTHYEQYF. CDR3 nucleotides: TGTGCCAGCAGCTTAGAAGGGTTTCGGGAGGACACCCACTACGAGCAGTACTTC.

The chain uses TRBV27 and TRBJ2-7; D might be TRBD2 (5 bases). Looked up from germline, CDR1 is MNHEY and CDR2 is SMNVEV (reference sequence). V was trimmed by 6 bases and J by 5 bases, leaving 14 bases between them. The CDR3 is 13 amino acids. CDR3: CASSLSGVNEQYF. CDR3 nucleotide sequence: TGTGCCAGCAGCTTGTCCGGGGTCAACGAGCAGTACTTC.

The gene calls are TRBV7-6 and TRBJ2-1, with no clear D. V was trimmed by 2 bases and J by 10 bases, leaving 9 bases between them. Per the germline V gene, CDR1 is SGHVS and CDR2 is FNYEAQ. The CDR3 sequence is 12 residues long. The CDR3 is CASSLFIGEQFF. The CDR3 DNA is TGTGCCAGCAGCTTATTTATTGGGGAGCAGTTCTTC.

V usage is TRBV4-3 and J usage is TRBJ1-3; tentative D call: TRBD1 (5 bases). The germline V gene encodes CDR1 LGHNA and CDR2 YSLEER. The CDR3 totals 16 residues. Trimming shortened V by 2 bases and J by 8 bases, and 19 bases separated the two germline ends. CDR3 loop: CASSQIWDAPKDTIYF. In DNA, the CDR3 is TGCGCCAGCAGCCAAATTTGGGACGCTCCAAAGGACACCATATATTTT.

The V gene is TRBV29-1, the J gene TRBJ1-4; D is possibly TRBD1 (5 bases). V was clipped by 3 bases and J by 8 bases, with 13 bases between them. Per germline, CDR1 SQVTM and CDR2 ANQGSEA. This CDR3 comprises 13 residues. CDR3 in amino acids: CSVETAELEKLFF. The CDR3 nucleotides are TGCAGCGTTGAGACAGCCGAGCTAGAAAAACTGTTTTTT.

V is TRBV5-4 and J is TRBJ2-5; TRBD2 agrees at 14 bases. The CDR3 is 16 amino acids. The J segment lost 2 bases and the V segment lost 0 bases, leaving 0 bases of the junction unmatched. Germline CDR1 SGHNT, CDR2 YYREEE (reference sequence). The DNA for the CDR3 is TGTGCCAGCAGCTTGGGACTAGCGGGAGGGCAAGAGACCCAGTACTTC. As protein: CASSLGLAGGQETQYF.

This clone is a singleton in its sample. The chain joins TRBV7-9 to TRBJ1-2; TRBD1 aligns across 9 bases. Germline-derived CDR1 and CDR2 are SEHNR and FQNEAQ (reference sequence). Trimming cost V 1 base and J 6 bases; bases outside gene matches: 6. CDR3 length: 15 residues. CDR3 sequence reads: CASSLGAGQGDGYTF. The CDR3 DNA is TGTGCCAGCAGCTTAGGGGCGGGACAGGGTGATGGCTACACCTTC.

This clone was seen a single time. The chain carries TRBV14 and TRBJ2-1, with TRBD2 identical over 7 bases. CDR1 and CDR2 from the germline V gene are SGHDN and FVKESK. The J segment lost 4 bases and the V segment lost 4 bases, leaving 10 bases of the junction unmatched. CDR3 size: 16 residues. The CDR3: CASSPRASAGYNEQFF. The CDR3 nucleotides are TGTGCCAGCAGCCCGCGGGCCTCAGCGGGGTACAATGAGCAGTTCTTC.

The chain uses TRBV11-3 and TRBJ2-1; unclear D gene. Trimming left V 2 bases short and J 5 bases short, with 7 bases between. CDR3 length equals 13 residues. The germline CDR1 and CDR2 sequences are SGHNT and YENEEA. The CDR3 DNA reads as TGTGCCAGCAGCTTAAGTGTCCACAATGAGCAGTTCTTC. Translation gives CASSLSVHNEQFF.

V gene TRBV5-4 combines with J gene TRBJ2-3; 9 bases agree with TRBD2. Germline loops: CDR1 SGHNT, CDR2 YYREEE (reference sequence). The CDR3 is made up of 16 amino acids. Unmatched junction bases numbered 7, after V lost 3 bases and J lost 2 bases. The CDR3 loop is CASSSPIAGVTDTQYF. In nucleotides, the CDR3 is TGTGCCAGCAGCTCGCCGATAGCGGGGGTCACAGATACGCAGTATTTT.

This CDR3 reads CASSFVGVTDTQYF. The DNA of the CDR3 is TGTGCCAGCAGCTTTGTAGGGGTAACAGATACGCAGTATTTT. The chain recombines TRBV13 with TRBJ2-3; possible D gene TRBD1, 5 bases. Germline V gene lookup returns CDR1 PRHDT and CDR2 FYEKMQ (reference sequence). V was trimmed by 3 bases and J by 3 bases, leaving 10 bases between them. The CDR3 extends over 14 amino acids.

The V gene is TRBV28, the J gene TRBJ1-1; the D is unclear. CDR3 length equals 12 residues. Germline V gene sequence: CDR1 MDHEN, CDR2 SYDVKM. Trimming pared 8 bases from V and 11 bases from J, leaving 18 bases between. CDR3 in amino acids: CASDPNSGSAFF. CDR3 nucleotide sequence: TGTGCCAGCGACCCTAACTCGGGAAGCGCTTTCTTT.